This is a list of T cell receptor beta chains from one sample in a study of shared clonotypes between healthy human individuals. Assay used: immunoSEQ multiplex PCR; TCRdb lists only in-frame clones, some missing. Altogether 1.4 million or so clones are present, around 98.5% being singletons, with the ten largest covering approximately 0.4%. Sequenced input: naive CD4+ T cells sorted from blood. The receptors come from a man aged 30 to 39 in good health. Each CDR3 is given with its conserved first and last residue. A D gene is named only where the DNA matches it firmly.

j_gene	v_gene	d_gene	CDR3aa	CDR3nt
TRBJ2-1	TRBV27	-	CASSLGGPDNNEQFF	TGTGCCAGCAGTTTGGGGGGGCCCGACAACAATGAGCAGTTCTTC
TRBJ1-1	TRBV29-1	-	CSVGYWGLNTEAFF	TGCAGCGTTGGATATTGGGGCTTGAACACTGAAGCTTTCTTT
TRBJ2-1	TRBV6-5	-	CASSRGNEQFF	TGTGCCAGCAGTAGGGGCAATGAGCAGTTCTTC
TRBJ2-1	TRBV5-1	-	CASSVQGRSSYNEQFF	TGCGCCAGCAGCGTACAGGGCCGAAGCTCCTACAATGAGCAGTTCTTC
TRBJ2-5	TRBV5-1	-	CASSLFGTETQYF	TGCGCCAGCAGCTTGTTCGGGACGGAGACCCAGTACTTC
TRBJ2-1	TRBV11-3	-	CASSLEAGRPYNEQFF	TGTGCCAGCAGCTTAGAGGCGGGAAGGCCCTACAATGAGCAGTTCTTC
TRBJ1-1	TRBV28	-	CAAGTGAFF	TGTGCCGCGGGGACTGGAGCTTTCTTT
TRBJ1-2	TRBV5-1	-	CASSETGVYGYTF	TGCGCCAGCAGCGAGACGGGTGTCTATGGCTACACCTTC
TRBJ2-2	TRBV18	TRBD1	CASSPKNRGNTGELFF	TGTGCCAGCTCACCCAAGAACAGGGGGAACACCGGGGAGCTGTTTTTT
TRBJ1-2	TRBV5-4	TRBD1	CASSLNRGGYTF	TGTGCCAGCAGTTTAAACAGGGGTGGCTACACCTTC
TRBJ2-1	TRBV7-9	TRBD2	CASSKTGTSAYNEQFF	TGTGCCAGCAGCAAAACCGGGACTAGCGCGTACAATGAGCAGTTCTTC